A selection of T cell receptor beta chains follows, all from one sample in a study of T cells in Graves' hyperthyroidism and ophthalmopathy. TCRdb reanalysed the multiplex PCR reads using MiXCR and keeps one entry per CDR3 protein. Of around 250,000 distinct CDR3 sequences listed, just over 14% are singletons. The source material was blood. The receptors come from a woman between 40 and 50 years old with Graves' hyperthyroidism that later progressed to Graves' ophthalmopathy. Both conserved end residues are part of each CDR3. A D gene is named only where the DNA matches it firmly. Clone size is stated in some rows and not others, as once, few, many or a class when expanded.

j_gene,abundance,d_gene,v_gene,CDR3aa,CDR3nt
TRBJ2-1,NA,TRBD2,TRBV5-1,CASSLEGLAGGEQFF,TGCGCCAGCAGCTTGGAGGGACTAGCGGGGGGTGAGCAGTTCTTC
TRBJ2-1,NA,NA,TRBV4-1,CASSQELLLAGSYNEQLF,TGCGCCAGCAGCCAAGAGCTTTTACTGGCGGGATCGTACAATGAGCAGCTCTTC
TRBJ1-2,few,NA,TRBV24-1,CATSIDRFYGYTF,TGTGCCACCAGTATAGACAGATTCTATGGCTACACCTTC
TRBJ1-1,few,TRBD1,TRBV12-3/TRBV12-4,CASSMTGGDPEAFF,TGTGCCAGCAGTATGACAGGGGGGGATCCTGAAGCTTTCTTT
TRBJ1-2,NA,NA,TRBV3-1,CASSRDIYGYTF,TGTGCCAGCAGCCGCGACATCTATGGCTACACCTTC
TRBJ2-1,NA,TRBD2,TRBV7-9,CAGSPPQLAGTEQFF,TGTGCCGGCAGCCCCCCTCAGCTAGCGGGAACTGAGCAGTTCTTC
TRBJ2-6,NA,NA,TRBV28,CASSFHLAGANVLTF,TGTGCCAGCAGTTTCCACCTAGCTGGGGCCAACGTCCTGACTTTC
TRBJ2-7,NA,TRBD1,TRBV7-9,CASSEGLQGREQYF,TGTGCCAGCAGCGAAGGTTTACAGGGGCGAGAGCAGTACTTC
TRBJ2-2,NA,NA,TRBV7-9,CASSTGLTNTGELFF,TGTGCCAGCAGCACCGGACTAACCAACACCGGGGAGCTGTTTTTT
TRBJ2-1,NA,NA,TRBV5-5,CASGSEGARFF,TGTGCCAGCGGTTCGGAAGGGGCTCGGTTCTTC
TRBJ2-6,many,NA,TRBV11-2,CASSLVLYLRRPGANVLTF,TGTGCCAGCAGCTTAGTTCTCTACCTGAGACGCCCTGGGGCCAACGTCCTGACTTTC
TRBJ2-7,many,TRBD1,TRBV11-2,CASSTRGTGVYEQYF,TGTGCCAGCAGCACACGGGGGACAGGGGTCTACGAGCAGTACTTC
TRBJ2-1,many,TRBD2,TRBV30,CAWSGDLWTLAGGLDEQFF,TGTGCCTGGAGTGGGGACCTGTGGACCCTAGCGGGAGGTTTGGATGAGCAGTTCTTC
TRBJ1-3,many,NA,TRBV6-1,CASSALRSGSGNTIYF,TGTGCCAGCAGTGCCTTGAGAAGCGGGTCCGGAAACACCATATATTTT
TRBJ2-7,many,NA,TRBV3-1,CASSQVVTSSSYEQYF,TGTGCCAGCAGCCAAGTGGTGACTTCCAGCTCCTACGAGCAGTACTTC
TRBJ2-7,many,NA,TRBV18,CASSRREGVTRYEQYF,TGTGCCAGCTCACGCCGGGAAGGAGTAACCCGCTACGAGCAGTACTTC
TRBJ2-2,many,NA,TRBV6-5,CASSYSWTRVNTGELFF,TGTGCCAGCAGTTACTCGTGGACAAGAGTGAACACCGGGGAGCTGTTTTTT
TRBJ1-4,many,NA,TRBV6-1,CASQRRRETNEKLFF,TGTGCCAGCCAAAGAAGGAGGGAAACTAATGAAAAACTGTTTTTT
TRBJ1-1,many,TRBD1,TRBV6-1,CASRDRVGWTNTEAFF,TGTGCCAGCAGGGACAGGGTGGGTTGGACGAACACTGAAGCTTTCTTT
TRBJ2-1,NA,TRBD2,TRBV6-4,CASSDRAGGYNEQFF,TGTGCCAGCAGTGACCGGGCGGGAGGCTATAATGAGCAGTTCTTC
TRBJ1-2,many,TRBD1,TRBV12-3/TRBV12-4,CASSLAGTDYGYTF,TGTGCCAGCAGTTTGGCGGGGACAGATTATGGCTACACCTTC
TRBJ2-7,NA,NA,TRBV18,CASSPYSAHYEQYF,TGTGCCAGCTCACCATACAGTGCCCACTACGAGCAGTACTTC
TRBJ1-5,many,NA,TRBV6-1,CASSEASVQGGRQPQHF,TGTGCCAGCAGTGAAGCTTCGGTACAGGGTGGTCGTCAGCCCCAGCATTTT
TRBJ2-3,NA,NA,TRBV10-3,CAISEPRQLTDTQYF,TGTGCCATCAGTGAGCCCCGACAGCTCACAGATACGCAGTATTTT
TRBJ2-2,NA,NA,TRBV5-1,CASSPLDRNTGELFF,TGCGCCAGCAGCCCCCTAGACAGGAACACCGGGGAGCTGTTTTTT
TRBJ1-1,NA,NA,TRBV12-3/TRBV12-4,CASSRAGVNTEAFF,TGTGCCAGCAGCCGTGCGGGAGTGAACACTGAAGCTTTCTTT
TRBJ2-5,few,NA,TRBV19,CASSIMLGETQYF,TGTGCCAGTAGTATAATGTTGGGGGAGACCCAGTACTTC
TRBJ2-1,many,NA,TRBV27,CASSSLGWRVSYNEQFF,TGTGCCAGCAGCTCCCTTGGATGGAGGGTCTCCTACAATGAGCAGTTCTTC
TRBJ2-1,many,TRBD2,TRBV7-2,CARAGTYNEQFF,TGTGCCAGAGCGGGAACTTACAATGAGCAGTTCTTC
TRBJ2-5,few,NA,TRBV12-3/TRBV12-4,CASSLFWIKEETQYF,TGTGCCAGCAGTTTATTCTGGATTAAAGAAGAGACCCAGTACTTC
TRBJ2-4,many,NA,TRBV7-2,CASSPRAGFLAKNIQYF,TGTGCCAGCAGCCCTAGGGCTGGCTTCCTAGCCAAAAACATTCAGTACTTC
TRBJ2-7,many,NA,TRBV20-1,CSARVSPYEQYF,TGCAGTGCTAGAGTTAGCCCCTACGAGCAGTACTTC
TRBJ2-1,few,TRBD2,TRBV6-1,CVVSGRIDEQFF,TGTGTCGTGAGCGGGAGGATCGATGAGCAGTTCTTC
TRBJ1-1,many,TRBD1,TRBV6-1,CASSRQGKNTEAFF,TGTGCCAGCAGTAGACAGGGGAAGAACACTGAAGCTTTCTTT
TRBJ2-7,few,TRBD1,TRBV15,CATSRGQGAYEQYF,TGTGCCACCAGCAGGGGACAGGGGGCCTACGAGCAGTACTTC
TRBJ1-5,NA,NA,TRBV30,CAWSVLQAGWPQHF,TGTGCCTGGAGTGTACTTCAGGCCGGGTGGCCCCAGCATTTT
TRBJ2-4,many,NA,TRBV27,CASSWGPVGAKNIQYF,TGTGCCAGCAGTTGGGGGCCTGTTGGGGCCAAAAACATTCAGTACTTC
TRBJ2-7,NA,TRBD2,TRBV7-2,CASSTWGGSSYEQYF,TGTGCCAGCAGCACCTGGGGGGGGAGCTCCTACGAGCAGTACTTC
TRBJ2-2,many,TRBD1,TRBV19,CASRAGQGRTGELFF,TGTGCCAGTAGAGCGGGACAGGGTAGGACCGGGGAGCTGTTTTTT
TRBJ2-2,NA,TRBD1,TRBV7-3,CASSLFQGAGELFF,TGTGCCAGCAGCTTGTTTCAGGGGGCCGGGGAGCTGTTTTTT
TRBJ1-5,NA,TRBD1,TRBV5-6,CASSSGTGSGEEKSQHF,TGTGCCAGCAGCTCCGGGACAGGGTCCGGTGAAGAGAAGTCCCAGCATTTT
TRBJ2-1,many,TRBD1,TRBV6-1,CASSDKETGLPYNEQFF,TGTGCCAGCAGTGACAAAGAGACAGGGCTCCCCTACAATGAGCAGTTCTTC
TRBJ1-4,NA,TRBD1,TRBV6-5,CASSFPGTGEGNEKLFF,TGTGCCAGCAGTTTCCCCGGGACAGGGGAAGGTAATGAAAAACTGTTTTTT
TRBJ1-2,many,NA,TRBV28,CASSWDYGGYGYTF,TGTGCCAGCAGCTGGGACTATGGTGGCTATGGCTACACCTTC
TRBJ2-1,many,TRBD2,TRBV2,CASSSQLAGLNEQFF,TGTGCCAGCTCATCCCAACTAGCGGGGCTCAATGAGCAGTTCTTC
TRBJ2-5,many,TRBD1,TRBV2,CASSEHWGQGLETQYF,TGTGCCAGCAGTGAACACTGGGGACAGGGACTCGAGACCCAGTACTTC
TRBJ2-5,many,NA,TRBV12-3/TRBV12-4,CASSSDSNQETQYF,TGTGCCAGCAGTTCTGACAGCAATCAAGAGACCCAGTACTTC